This TCR beta chain comes out of a study of T cells in Graves' hyperthyroidism and ophthalmopathy. At the level of the study: Peripheral blood draws took place at initial diagnosis, ahead of any treatment.

Amplified regions were TCR beta CDR3 sequences from RNA transcripts. The HTBI primer set drove a first-round RT-PCR of the TCR CDR3. Each CDR3 protein is one row after TCRdb ran MiXCR on the multiplex PCR reads. This table holds a few hundred thousand distinct CDR3 sequences, about 14% found once. This clonotype was counted at least ten times. A lack of ophthalmopathy progression within 18 months defined stable Graves' hyperthyroidism. Patients between 18 and 65 years old had hyperthyroidism, newly diagnosed and lasting under 2 months. Clinical symptoms, serum thyroxine and TRAb, thyroid ultrasound and orbital computed tomography together formed the diagnostic basis. The receptor was isolated from a woman in her thirties or forties with Graves' hyperthyroidism. Sequencing was carried out using blood.

CDR3 residues: CASSYPYWTSGTTYEQYF. CDR3 nucleotide sequence: TGTGCCAGCAGTTACCCGTACTGGACTAGCGGGACCACCTACGAGCAGTACTTC. The gene calls are TRBV6-2 or TRBV6-3 and TRBJ2-7; 12 nucleotides line up with TRBD2. V was pared by 2 bases and J by 2 bases, with 10 bases of the junction left unmatched. Germline lookup yields CDR1 MNHEY and CDR2 SVGEGT. CDR3 length: 18 residues.